The next 31 T cell receptor beta chains were all read from a single sample in a study of blood T cell repertoires in COVID-19. Sequenced by immunoSEQ multiplex PCR; TCRdb stores in-frame clones only, minus some. Of 65,000 to 85,000 clones listed, about 80% are singletons. The sequenced sample was peripheral blood. The receptor set was obtained from a man aged 45-65 years with active or convalescent COVID-19.

This clone was detected once. The chain has TRBV12-5 and TRBJ2-7, with D unresolved. This CDR3 is built from 13 residues. V lost 7 bases and J 2 bases, leaving 12 bases between the germline ends. Germline V CDR1 and CDR2: LGHNT, FRNRAP. The CDR3 region has the DNA TGTGCTAGTGCCCGAACGGTTACCTACGAGCAGTACTTC. Its translation: CASARTVTYEQYF.

V gene TRBV5-1 combines with J gene TRBJ1-6; D uncertain. Germline loops: CDR1 SGHRS, CDR2 YFSETQ. The V end lost 1 base, the J end lost 3 bases, and 5 bases lay between the germline ends. CDR3 length: 14 residues. The CDR3 loop reads CASSLNSYNSPLHF. CDR3 nucleotides: TGCGCCAGCAGCTTGAACAGCTATAATTCACCCCTCCACTTT.

The CDR3 coding sequence is TGTGCCAGCACCCCCCCGGGACACCAATACAATGAGCAGTTCTTC. This translates into CASTPPGHQYNEQFF. V usage is TRBV7-2 and J usage is TRBJ2-1; a possible D gene is TRBD1 (6 bases). V dropped 7 bases and J dropped 4 bases, with 17 bases sitting between them. There are 15 residues in the CDR3. Germline CDR1 SGHTA, CDR2 FQGNSA.

J is TRBJ1-2 and V is TRBV6-2 or TRBV6-3; tentative D call: TRBD1 (6 bases). V lost 5 bases, J lost 8 bases, and 12 bases lay in between. Germline values: CDR1 MNHEY, CDR2 SVGEGT. The CDR3 consists of 12 residues. The CDR3 sequence is CASSGQSYGYTF. CDR3 nucleotides: TGTGCCAGCAGTGGACAGTCTTACGGCTACACCTTC.

The chain recombines TRBV7-8 with TRBJ2-7, with 10 bases identical to TRBD2. Germline values: CDR1 SGHVS, CDR2 FQNEAQ. The V segment lost 0 bases and the J segment 5 bases; nucleotides outside the gene matches: 10. The CDR3 sequence is 17 residues long. CDR3 nucleotide sequence: TGTGCCAGCAGCTTAGCGTGGACTAGCGGTCCTAACGACGAGCAGTACTTC. Translating it yields CASSLAWTSGPNDEQYF.

The V call is TRBV6-5, the J call TRBJ1-5, with 12 bases matching TRBD1. The J segment lost 10 bases and the V segment lost 6 bases, leaving 7 bases of the junction unmatched. The CDR3 totals 14 residues. The germline gives CDR1 MNHEY, CDR2 SVGAGI. CDR3 sequence reads: CASSPGDRGHPQHF. The CDR3 DNA follows: TGTGCCAGCAGCCCAGGGGACAGGGGGCATCCCCAGCATTTT.

This clone was detected once. This sequence joins TRBV16 and TRBJ1-5; the D is unclear. This CDR3 has 16 residues. Deletions cut 1 base from V and 0 bases from J, with 10 bases between. Germline CDR1 is KGHSY and CDR2 is FQNENV. Here the CDR3 reads CASSQLKAFSNQPQHF. CDR3 DNA sequence: TGTGCCAGCAGCCAATTGAAAGCGTTTAGCAATCAGCCCCAGCATTTT.

This chain joins TRBV19 and TRBJ2-1; 10 bases align to TRBD2. The germline CDR1 and CDR2 sequences are LNHDA and SQIVND (reference sequence). V was pared by 2 bases and J by 7 bases, with 5 bases of the junction left unmatched. This CDR3 contains 15 residues. The CDR3: CASSILAGVWNEQFF. The CDR3 bases are TGTGCCAGTAGTATACTAGCGGGGGTCTGGAATGAGCAGTTCTTC.

This clone was recorded a few times. This rearrangement joins TRBV9 to TRBJ2-3; 10 bases map to TRBD2. This CDR3 comprises 20 residues. V was pared by 0 bases and J by 5 bases, with 18 bases of the junction left unmatched. Germline V lookup: CDR1 SGDLS, CDR2 YYNGEE. CDR3: CASSVAPRASGGPPLDTQYF. CDR3 in DNA: TGTGCCAGCAGCGTAGCCCCCCGAGCTAGCGGGGGCCCCCCCTTAGATACGCAGTATTTT.

The chain uses TRBV5-8 and TRBJ2-2, with a tentative D call TRBD2 (6 bases). Germline values: CDR1 SGHTS, CDR2 YDEGEE. Trimming shortened V by 4 bases and J by 4 bases, and 14 bases separated the two germline ends. The length of the CDR3 is 15 residues. The CDR3 DNA is TGTGCCAGCAGCCGTGTTGCGGAGGGCACCGGGGAGCTGTTTTTT. This translates into CASSRVAEGTGELFF. Supplemented by reference TRBV5-8 and TRBJ2-2, the full variable domain reads EAGVTQSPTHLIKTRGQQATLRCSPISGHTSVYWYQQALGLGLQFLLWYDEGEERNRGNFPPRFSGRQFPNYSSELNVNALELEDSALYLCASSRVAEGTGELFFGEGSRLTVL.

Here the CDR3 reads CASSLGTRQETQYF. For the CDR3, the DNA is TGCGCCAGCAGCTTGGGGACTCGCCAAGAGACCCAGTACTTC. The gene calls are TRBV5-1 and TRBJ2-5, with D perhaps matching TRBD2 (5 bases). Germline-derived CDR1 and CDR2 are SGHRS and YFSETQ. This CDR3 contains 14 residues. V lost 0 bases and J lost 1, with 7 bases in between.

In this sample, this clone turned up once. The chain couples TRBV23-1 to TRBJ1-2, with D possibly matching TRBD1 (6 bases). TRBV23-1 qualifies as an ORF whose function is uncertain. Trimming left V 0 bases short and J 8 bases short, with 22 bases between. CDR3 length: 17 residues. The CDR3 sequence: CASSQSPEDSSVGGYTF. The CDR3 nucleotides read TGCGCCAGCAGTCAATCTCCCGAGGACAGTTCAGTTGGGGGCTACACCTTC.

J is TRBJ1-1 and V is TRBV11-2; 7 bases line up with TRBD1. The CDR3 is made up of 13 amino acids. The trim removed 9 bases at V and 0 bases at J, leaving 4 bases unmatched. Looked up from germline, CDR1 is SGHAT and CDR2 is FQNNGV. CDR3 residues: CASTGAVNTEAFF. The CDR3 nucleotides are TGTGCCAGTACAGGGGCGGTGAACACTGAAGCTTTCTTT.

DNA for the CDR3: TGTGCCAGCAGCCATAAGACAGGGGCAGATACGCAGTATTTT. Translated: CASSHKTGADTQYF. This rearrangement joins TRBV5-4 to TRBJ2-3, with TRBD1 matching over 8 bases. CDR3 length: 14 amino acids. With V trimmed by 4 bases and J by 4 bases, 5 bases remained unmatched. Per the germline V gene, CDR1 is SGHNT and CDR2 is YYREEE (reference sequence).

This rearrangement joins TRBV4-3 to TRBJ2-7, with 8 positions matching TRBD1. This CDR3 has 15 residues. Germline values: CDR1 LGHNA, CDR2 YSLEER. The ends lost 0 bases at V and 3 bases at J; junction bases unmatched: 4. CDR3 sequence: CASSQEQDRDYEQYF. The DNA for the CDR3 is TGCGCCAGCAGCCAAGAGCAGGACAGGGACTACGAGCAGTACTTC.

This sequence joins TRBV5-6 and TRBJ1-4; D is unresolved. The CDR3 is 13 amino acids. Between the trimmed V and J ends, which lost 0 bases and 8 bases, there was a span of 8 bases. Germline assignment: CDR1 SGHDT and CDR2 YYEEEE. The DNA of the CDR3 is TGTGCCAGCAGCTTGGGTCGGGAAGAAAAACTGTTTTTT. Amino acids: CASSLGREEKLFF.

The V gene is TRBV11-2, the J gene TRBJ2-7; unclear D gene. V was trimmed by 0 bases and J by 2 bases, leaving 5 bases between them. CDR3 size: 13 residues. In germline, CDR1 is SGHAT, CDR2 FQNNGV. For the CDR3, the DNA is TGTGCCAGCAGCTTAGACCCCGCCTACGAGCAGTACTTC. Amino acid sequence: CASSLDPAYEQYF. Complete variable domain (other parts from reference TRBV11-2 and TRBJ2-7): EAGVAQSPRYKIIEKRQSVAFWCNPISGHATLYWYQQILGQGPKLLIQFQNNGVVDDSQLPKDRFSAERLKGVDSTLKIQPAKLEDSAVYLCASSLDPAYEQYFGPGTRLTVT.

V and J are TRBV7-2 and TRBJ1-5; D call uncertain. The V gene lost 2 bases and the J gene lost 3 bases, with 11 bases spanning the gap. Germline CDR1 reads SGHTA; CDR2 reads FQGNSA. The CDR3 totals 15 residues. The CDR3 DNA reads as TGTGCCAGCAGCTTAATAAGTAGTAACAATCAGCCCCAGCATTTT. This codes for CASSLISSNNQPQHF.

This chain joins TRBV11-2 and TRBJ1-1, with D perhaps matching TRBD1 (5 bases). Per germline, CDR1 SGHAT and CDR2 FQNNGV. This CDR3 spans 16 amino acids. V was clipped by 5 bases and J by 4 bases, with 20 bases between them. The CDR3 DNA is TGTGCCAGCAGCCCCGATTGGCCAGGGTTGGGCACTGAAGCTTTCTTT. As protein: CASSPDWPGLGTEAFF.

This clone occurred once. V and J are TRBV18 and TRBJ1-1; unclear D gene. Germline V gives CDR1 KGHSH, CDR2 LQKENI. The CDR3 contains 15 residues. Trimming pared 2 bases from V and 3 bases from J, leaving 13 bases between. This CDR3 reads CASSPSLVGDTEAFF. The CDR3 coding sequence is TGTGCCAGCTCACCAAGTCTGGTAGGAGACACTGAAGCTTTCTTT.

This chain links TRBV27 with TRBJ2-1; no reliable D call. Trimming cost V 7 bases and J 7 bases, with 23 bases left between them. CDR3 length: 16 residues. The germline V gene encodes CDR1 MNHEY and CDR2 SMNVEV (reference sequence). CDR3 amino acids: CASMRVWSNRENEQFF. In nucleotides, the CDR3 is TGTGCCAGCATGAGAGTGTGGTCCAACCGAGAGAATGAGCAGTTCTTC.

The chain is built from TRBV7-9 and TRBJ2-5; 8 bases line up with TRBD2. The V gene end was trimmed by 5 bases and the J gene end by 4 bases; junction bases not matched to a gene: 9. Germline CDR1 and CDR2: SEHNR and FQNEAQ (reference sequence). This CDR3 contains 15 residues. DNA of the CDR3: TGTGCCAGCAGCCCGTTTCCAGCGGGGGTAGAGACCCAGTACTTC. It codes for CASSPFPAGVETQYF.

This clone is a singleton in its sample. This chain connects TRBV7-2 to TRBJ2-7; 9 positions match TRBD2. Per germline, CDR1 SGHTA and CDR2 FQGNSA. V was pared by 5 bases and J by 3 bases, with 8 bases of the junction left unmatched. The CDR3 is 15 amino acids. CDR3 nucleotides: TGTGCCAGCAGCCTCCTGACTAGCGGATACTACGAGCAGTACTTC. This codes for CASSLLTSGYYEQYF. Supplemented by reference TRBV7-2 and TRBJ2-7, the full variable domain reads GAGVSQSPSNKVTEKGKDVELRCDPISGHTALYWYRQSLGQGLEFLIYFQGNSAPDKSGLPSDRFSAERTGGSVSTLTIQRTQQEDSAVYLCASSLLTSGYYEQYFGPGTRLTVT.

The chain links TRBV9 to TRBJ1-4; no definite D call. Germline CDR1 is SGDLS and CDR2 is YYNGEE. The V end was cut by 0 bases, the J end by 8 bases, with 11 bases between. The CDR3 is 14 amino acids. The CDR3: CASSVAAGKEKLFF. As DNA, the CDR3 is TGTGCCAGCAGCGTAGCCGCGGGGAAGGAAAAACTGTTTTTT.

The chain is built from TRBV7-2 and TRBJ1-2; no clear D. Germline V lookup: CDR1 SGHTA, CDR2 FQGNSA. This CDR3 spans 12 amino acids. V dropped 3 bases and J dropped 7 bases, with 9 bases sitting between them. Here the CDR3 DNA reads TGTGCCAGCAGCTTTACAGCTATTGGCTACACCTTC. Translation gives CASSFTAIGYTF.

This clone has only one observation. V is TRBV7-9 and J is TRBJ2-6; D is ambiguous. Trimming took 1 base from V and 0 from J, leaving 10 bases between them. Germline V gene data show CDR1 as SEHNR and CDR2 as FQNEAQ (reference sequence). The CDR3 contains 17 residues. CDR3 residues: CASSLGLASSGANVLTF. CDR3 nucleotide sequence: TGTGCCAGCAGCTTAGGTTTAGCCAGCTCTGGGGCCAACGTCCTGACTTTC.

The rearrangement uses TRBV29-1 and TRBJ2-3; 8 nucleotides line up with TRBD1. The V and J ends lost 6 bases and 3 bases, in that order; junction bases with no gene match: 8. The germline V gene encodes CDR1 SQVTM and CDR2 ANQGSEA. The CDR3 loop spans 14 amino acids. Here the CDR3 reads CSVETGDRTDTQYF. Here the CDR3 DNA reads TGCAGCGTAGAGACAGGGGATCGAACAGATACGCAGTATTTT.

The chain combines TRBV18 with TRBJ2-7; TRBD2 matches at 7 bases. The CDR3 extends over 15 amino acids. With V trimmed by 6 bases and J by 2 bases, 10 bases remained unmatched. Germline lookup yields CDR1 KGHSH and CDR2 LQKENI. The CDR3 DNA reads TGTGCCAGCTCTGCTGGCGGGGGTTACACCTACGAGCAGTACTTC. Amino acids: CASSAGGGYTYEQYF.

The gene calls are TRBV5-4 and TRBJ2-7, with a weak D call TRBD2 (5 bases). Trimming removed 3 bases from V and 3 bases from J, with 16 bases in between. Germline V gene lookup returns CDR1 SGHNT and CDR2 YYREEE (reference sequence). This CDR3 has 15 residues. This chain's CDR3 is CASSWAPGIDYEQYF. The CDR3 DNA reads as TGTGCCAGCAGCTGGGCGCCGGGGATAGACTACGAGCAGTACTTC.

CDR3: CASSYGGASSGNTIYF. The CDR3, as DNA: TGTGCCAGCAGTTACGGAGGAGCTAGCTCTGGAAACACCATATATTTT. The chain has TRBV6-5 and TRBJ1-3; D remains unclear. The CDR3 has 16 residues. V was pared by 2 bases and J by 0 bases, with 11 bases between. Germline-derived CDR1 and CDR2 are MNHEY and SVGAGI.

The chain has TRBV3-1 (or the pseudogene TRBV3-2) and TRBJ2-5; 12 nucleotides align to TRBD2. Trimming removed 2 bases from V and 5 bases from J; junction bases left unmatched: 9. This CDR3 contains 17 residues. Germline V gives CDR1 LGHDT, CDR2 YNNKEL (reference sequence). CDR3 amino acids: CASSQKRLAGGEETQYF. The CDR3 DNA follows: TGTGCCAGCAGCCAAAAGAGGCTAGCGGGGGGGGAGGAGACCCAGTACTTC.